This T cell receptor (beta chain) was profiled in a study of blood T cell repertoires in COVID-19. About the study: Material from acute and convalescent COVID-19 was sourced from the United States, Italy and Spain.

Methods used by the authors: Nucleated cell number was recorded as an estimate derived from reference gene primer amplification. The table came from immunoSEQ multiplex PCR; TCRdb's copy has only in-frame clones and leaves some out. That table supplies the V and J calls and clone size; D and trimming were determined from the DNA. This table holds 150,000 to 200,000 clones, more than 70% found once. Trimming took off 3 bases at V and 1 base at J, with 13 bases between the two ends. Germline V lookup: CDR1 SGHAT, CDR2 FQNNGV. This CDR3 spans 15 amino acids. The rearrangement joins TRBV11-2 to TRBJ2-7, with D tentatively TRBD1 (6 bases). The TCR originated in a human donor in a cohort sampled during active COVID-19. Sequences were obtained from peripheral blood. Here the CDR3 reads CASSLTRGTSYEQYF. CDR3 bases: TGTGCCAGCAGCTTGACCAGGGGTACGTCCTACGAGCAGTACTTC.